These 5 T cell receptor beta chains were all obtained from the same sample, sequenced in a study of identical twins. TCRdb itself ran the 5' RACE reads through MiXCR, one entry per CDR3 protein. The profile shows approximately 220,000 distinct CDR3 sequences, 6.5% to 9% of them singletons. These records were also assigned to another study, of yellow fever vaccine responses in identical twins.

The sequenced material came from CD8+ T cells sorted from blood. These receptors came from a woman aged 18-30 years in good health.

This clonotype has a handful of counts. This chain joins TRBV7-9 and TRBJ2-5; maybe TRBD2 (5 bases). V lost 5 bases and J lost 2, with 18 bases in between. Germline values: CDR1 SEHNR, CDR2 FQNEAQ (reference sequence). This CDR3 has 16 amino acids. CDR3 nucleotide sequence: TGTGCCAGCAGCCCCTCAGACGGCGGGCCACAAGAGACCCAGTACTTC. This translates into CASSPSDGGPQETQYF.

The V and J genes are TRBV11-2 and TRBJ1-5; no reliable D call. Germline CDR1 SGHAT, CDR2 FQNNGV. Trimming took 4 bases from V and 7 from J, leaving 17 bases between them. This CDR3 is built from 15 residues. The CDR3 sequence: CASSYPLLVWQPQHF. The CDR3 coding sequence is TGTGCCAGCAGCTACCCTCTGCTTGTATGGCAGCCCCAGCATTTT. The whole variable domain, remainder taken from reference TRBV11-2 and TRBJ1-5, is EAGVAQSPRYKIIEKRQSVAFWCNPISGHATLYWYQQILGQGPKLLIQFQNNGVVDDSQLPKDRFSAERLKGVDSTLKIQPAKLEDSAVYLCASSYPLLVWQPQHFGDGTRLSIL.

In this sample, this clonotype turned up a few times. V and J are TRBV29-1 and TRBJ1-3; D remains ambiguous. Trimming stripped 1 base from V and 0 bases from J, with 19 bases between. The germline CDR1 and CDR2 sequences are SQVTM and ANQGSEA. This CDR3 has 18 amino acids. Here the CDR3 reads CSVEAWRSTESSGNTIYF. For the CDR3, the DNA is TGCAGCGTTGAAGCTTGGAGGTCAACAGAGAGCTCTGGAAACACCATATATTTT.

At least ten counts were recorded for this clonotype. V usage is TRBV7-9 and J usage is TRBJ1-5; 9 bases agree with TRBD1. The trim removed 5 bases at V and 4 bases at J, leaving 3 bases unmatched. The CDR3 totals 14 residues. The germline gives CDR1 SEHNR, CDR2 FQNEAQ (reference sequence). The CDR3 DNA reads TGTGCCAGCAGCACGGGGACAGGGAATCAGCCCCAGCATTTT. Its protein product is CASSTGTGNQPQHF.

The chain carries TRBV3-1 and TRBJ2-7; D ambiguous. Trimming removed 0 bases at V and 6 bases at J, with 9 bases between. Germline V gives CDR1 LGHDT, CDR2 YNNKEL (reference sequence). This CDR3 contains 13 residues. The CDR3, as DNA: TGTGCCAGCAGCCAAGATCCCTCCGGCGAGCAGTACTTC. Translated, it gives CASSQDPSGEQYF.